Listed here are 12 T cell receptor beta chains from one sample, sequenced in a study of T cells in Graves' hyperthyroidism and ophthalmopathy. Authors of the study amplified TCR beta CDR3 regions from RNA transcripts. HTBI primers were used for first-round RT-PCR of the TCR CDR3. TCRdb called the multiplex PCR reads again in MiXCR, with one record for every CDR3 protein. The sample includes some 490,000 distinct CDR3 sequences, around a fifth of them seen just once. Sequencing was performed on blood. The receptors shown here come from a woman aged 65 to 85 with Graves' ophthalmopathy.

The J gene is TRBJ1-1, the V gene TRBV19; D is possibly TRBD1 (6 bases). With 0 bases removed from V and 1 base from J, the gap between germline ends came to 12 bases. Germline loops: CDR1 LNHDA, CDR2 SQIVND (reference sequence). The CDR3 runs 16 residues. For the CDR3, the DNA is TGTGCCAGTAGTATAGATCCGGGGACACCGAACACTGAAGCTTTCTTT. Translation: CASSIDPGTPNTEAFF.

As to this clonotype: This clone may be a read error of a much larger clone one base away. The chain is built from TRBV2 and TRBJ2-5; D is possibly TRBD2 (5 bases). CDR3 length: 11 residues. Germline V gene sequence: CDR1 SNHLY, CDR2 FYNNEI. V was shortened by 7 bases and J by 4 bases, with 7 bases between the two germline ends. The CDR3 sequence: CASKLGETQYF. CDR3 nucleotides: TGTGCCAGCAAACTAGGAGAGACCCAGTACTTC.

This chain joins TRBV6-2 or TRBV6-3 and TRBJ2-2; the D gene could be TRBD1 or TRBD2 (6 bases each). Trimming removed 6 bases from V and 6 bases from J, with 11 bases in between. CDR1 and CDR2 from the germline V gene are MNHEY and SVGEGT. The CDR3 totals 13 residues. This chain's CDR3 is CASRWGAAGELFF. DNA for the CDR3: TGTGCCAGCAGATGGGGGGCCGCCGGGGAGCTGTTTTTT.

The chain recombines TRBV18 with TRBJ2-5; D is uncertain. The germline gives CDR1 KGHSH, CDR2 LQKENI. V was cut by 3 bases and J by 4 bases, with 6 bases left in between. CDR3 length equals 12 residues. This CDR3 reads CASSPSGETQYF. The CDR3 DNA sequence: TGTGCCAGCTCACCGTCGGGAGAGACCCAGTACTTC.

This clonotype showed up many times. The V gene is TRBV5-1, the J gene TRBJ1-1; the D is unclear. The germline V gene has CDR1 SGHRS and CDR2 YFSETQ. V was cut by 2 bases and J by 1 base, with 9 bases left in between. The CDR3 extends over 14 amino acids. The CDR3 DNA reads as TGCGCCAGCAGCTTTACGGCTGGGAACACTGAAGCTTTCTTT. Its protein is CASSFTAGNTEAFF.

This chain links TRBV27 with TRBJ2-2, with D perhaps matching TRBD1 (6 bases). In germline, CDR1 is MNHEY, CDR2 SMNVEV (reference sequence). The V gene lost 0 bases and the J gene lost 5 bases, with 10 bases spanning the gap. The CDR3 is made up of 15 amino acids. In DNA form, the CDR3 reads TGTGCCAGCAGTTTATCGTTTACAGGGACCGGGGAGCTGTTTTTT. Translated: CASSLSFTGTGELFF.

The CDR3 DNA follows: TGTGCCAGCAGTCGAGACAGGGCTGGCGGGACCCAGTACTTC. This translates into CASSRDRAGGTQYF. This chain connects TRBV6-1 to TRBJ2-5; 7 positions agree with TRBD1. Germline values: CDR1 MNHNS, CDR2 SASEGT. The CDR3 is made up of 14 amino acids. V dropped 5 bases and J dropped 7; count of bases not matched to a gene: 10.

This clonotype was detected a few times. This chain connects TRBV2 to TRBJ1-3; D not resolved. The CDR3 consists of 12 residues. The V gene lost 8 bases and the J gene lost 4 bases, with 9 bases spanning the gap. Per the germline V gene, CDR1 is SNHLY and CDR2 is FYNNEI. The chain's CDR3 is CASSPEGNTIYF. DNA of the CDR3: TGTGCCAGCTCCCCGGAAGGAAACACCATATATTTT.

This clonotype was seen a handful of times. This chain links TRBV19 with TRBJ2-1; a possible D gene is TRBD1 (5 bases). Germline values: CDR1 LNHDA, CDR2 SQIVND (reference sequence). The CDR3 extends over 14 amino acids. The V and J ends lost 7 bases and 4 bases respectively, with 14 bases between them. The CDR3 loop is CASNRQGVYNEQFF. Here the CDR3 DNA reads TGTGCCAGTAATAGGCAGGGCGTATACAATGAGCAGTTCTTC.

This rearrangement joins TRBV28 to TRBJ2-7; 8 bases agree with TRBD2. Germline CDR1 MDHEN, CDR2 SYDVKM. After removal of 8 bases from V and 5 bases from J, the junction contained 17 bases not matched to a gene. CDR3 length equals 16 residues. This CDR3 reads CASSEEGVAGGHEQYF. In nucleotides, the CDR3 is TGTGCCAGCTCAGAGGAGGGTGTGGCGGGAGGTCACGAGCAGTACTTC.

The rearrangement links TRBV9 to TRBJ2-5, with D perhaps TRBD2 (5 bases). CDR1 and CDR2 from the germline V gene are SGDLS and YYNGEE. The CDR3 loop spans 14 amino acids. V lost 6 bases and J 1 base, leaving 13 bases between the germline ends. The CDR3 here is CASTRTGSQETQYF. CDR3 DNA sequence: TGTGCCAGCACCCGGACTGGAAGCCAAGAGACCCAGTACTTC.

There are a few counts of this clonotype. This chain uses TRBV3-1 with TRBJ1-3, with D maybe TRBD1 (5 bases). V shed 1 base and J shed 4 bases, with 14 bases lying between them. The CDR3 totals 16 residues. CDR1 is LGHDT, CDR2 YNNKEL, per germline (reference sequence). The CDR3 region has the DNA TGTGCCAGCAGCCAAGGGCCAGGGATCTACGGAAACACCATATATTTT. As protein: CASSQGPGIYGNTIYF.